This TCR beta chain was retrieved from a study of T cell changes during pregnancy in multiple sclerosis. Clones were sequenced by immunoSEQ multiplex PCR, and TCRdb holds only the in-frame ones, with some missing. The profile covers 80,000 or so clones, with roughly 94% appearing a single time and roughly 2.5% taken by the ten largest. Per the germline V gene, CDR1 is LGHNT and CDR2 is FRNRAP. The CDR3 loop spans 15 amino acids. With V trimmed by 5 bases and J by 2 bases, 5 bases remained unmatched. Specimen: peripheral blood, collected before pregnancy. The receptor was derived from a female donor with multiple sclerosis, enrolled in a pregnancy study. The V and J genes are TRBV12-5 and TRBJ2-3, with 9 bases aligning to TRBD1. The CDR3 coding sequence is TGTGCTAGTGGTCCGGGACAGGGATACACAGATACGCAGTATTTT. Translation gives CASGPGQGYTDTQYF.